This T cell receptor beta chain is from a study of blood T cell repertoires in COVID-19. Study-wide background: Acute-phase and convalescent COVID-19 samples originated in the United States, Italy and Spain. Sample material is recorded as cDNA or gDNA derived from T cells, B-cell-depleted T cells, or PBMCs.

Per the original data handling: By means of reference gene primer amplification, nucleated cell counts were estimated. Here immunoSEQ multiplex PCR was the method, and the copy in TCRdb shows in-frame clones only, minus some. That table furnishes V, J and clone size, whereas the DNA furnished D and trimming. Of around 190,000 clones in the sample, about nine tenths were seen once. A note on this clone: This same CDR3 is encoded by further DNA sequences in the sample.

This CDR3 contains 14 residues. Trimming took 3 bases from V and 8 from J; bases not matched to a gene: 4. Germline CDR1 is SGHRS and CDR2 is YFSETQ. The chain is built from TRBV5-1 and TRBJ1-4; TRBD1 matches 10 bases. The sequenced material came from peripheral blood. This TCR was sampled from a man between 18 and 29 years old with active or convalescent COVID-19. CDR3 protein: CASSSGTGDEKLFF. The CDR3 coding sequence is TGCGCCAGCAGCTCAGGGACAGGGGACGAAAAACTGTTTTTT.